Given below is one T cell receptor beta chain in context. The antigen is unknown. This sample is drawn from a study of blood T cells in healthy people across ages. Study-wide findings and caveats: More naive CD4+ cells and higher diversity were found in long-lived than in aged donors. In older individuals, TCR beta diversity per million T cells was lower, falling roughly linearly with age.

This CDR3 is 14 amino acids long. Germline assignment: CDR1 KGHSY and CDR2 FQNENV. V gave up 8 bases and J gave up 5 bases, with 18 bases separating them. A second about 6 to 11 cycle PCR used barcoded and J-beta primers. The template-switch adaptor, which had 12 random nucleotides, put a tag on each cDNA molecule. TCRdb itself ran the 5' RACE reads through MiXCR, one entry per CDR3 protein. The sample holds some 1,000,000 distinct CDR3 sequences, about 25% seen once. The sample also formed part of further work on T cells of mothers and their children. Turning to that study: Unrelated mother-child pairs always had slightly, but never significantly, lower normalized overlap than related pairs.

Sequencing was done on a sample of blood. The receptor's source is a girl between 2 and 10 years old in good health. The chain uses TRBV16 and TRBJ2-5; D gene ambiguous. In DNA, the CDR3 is TGTGCCAGCCGGAGAACAAGGAACTTGGAGACCCAGTACTTC. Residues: CASRRTRNLETQYF.